Each of the 30 T cell receptor beta chains below was sequenced from the same sample in a study of beta chain features in type 1 diabetes. The study's findings and limits: Moderately but significantly shorter TCRB CDR3s were found in Type 1 diabetes patients in all four CD4+ subsets.

The whole isolated RNA underwent reverse transcription, so sequencing captured expressed TCRB transcripts. Only in-frame clones appear in the TCRdb table, and some are missing; sequencing was by immunoSEQ multiplex PCR. This sample has about 25,000 clones, with roughly 45% found just once. What these receptors recognize is not known. The specimen was stem cell memory CD4+ T cells from blood. These receptors were obtained from a man aged 25-45 years with type 1 diabetes.

In DNA, the CDR3 is TGTGCCACCAGCAGAGCCGGCAGTTCACTACCTGGAAACACCATATATTTT. It encodes CATSRAGSSLPGNTIYF. V is TRBV15 and J is TRBJ1-3; D gene ambiguous. CDR1 LNHNV and CDR2 YYDKDF come from the germline V gene (reference sequence). Trimming pared 1 base from V and 2 bases from J, leaving 15 bases between. This CDR3 contains 17 residues.

The rearrangement links TRBV11-2 to TRBJ2-1; 10 bases fit TRBD2. CDR3 length equals 16 residues. Germline lookup yields CDR1 SGHAT and CDR2 FQNNGV. The trim removed 3 bases at V and 4 bases at J, leaving 6 bases unmatched. Here the CDR3 reads CASSLSGTSEYNEQFF. The CDR3 DNA is TGTGCCAGCAGCTTGTCTGGGACTAGCGAATACAATGAGCAGTTCTTC.

V gene TRBV5-6 combines with J gene TRBJ2-5; D may be TRBD2 (5 bases). This CDR3 has 13 residues. Germline CDR1 SGHDT, CDR2 YYEEEE. The germline V and J ends were trimmed by 4 bases and 4 bases, with 11 bases remaining between them. The CDR3: CASSPGKGETQYF. The CDR3 DNA reads as TGTGCCAGCAGCCCGGGAAAAGGAGAGACCCAGTACTTC.

As concerns this clone: At one end the junction does not follow the germline gene, possibly because of a read error. V and J are TRBV29-1 and TRBJ1-1; the D gene is possibly TRBD1 (6 bases). The CDR3 has 14 residues. CDR1 is SQVTM, CDR2 ANQGSEA, per germline. DNA for the CDR3: TGCAGCGTTGGGGAGGGGCAGGGGTATGGTGAAGCTTCCTTT. Its translation is CSVGEGQGYGEASF.

The chain links TRBV7-9 to TRBJ2-7; possible D gene TRBD1, 5 bases. Trimming stripped 3 bases from V and 6 bases from J, with 18 bases between. Germline V CDR1 and CDR2: SEHNR, FQNEAQ (reference sequence). There are 15 residues in the CDR3. The CDR3 DNA reads TGTGCCAGCAGCTTTTCTGGGGCCGCGCGTGCCGAGCAGTACTTC. This translates into CASSFSGAARAEQYF.

This clone has a handful of counts. The rearrangement links TRBV29-1 to TRBJ2-7; TRBD1 might be the D (5 bases). Germline lookup yields CDR1 SQVTM and CDR2 ANQGSEA. V dropped 4 bases and J dropped 0 bases, with 7 bases sitting between them. CDR3 length equals 12 residues. The CDR3 nucleotides read TGCAGCGTTGGTAGGGGCTCCTACGAGCAGTACTTC. This translates into CSVGRGSYEQYF.

The rearrangement links TRBV5-4 to TRBJ2-3, with 9 bases aligning to TRBD1. This CDR3 has 15 amino acids. Germline V gives CDR1 SGHNT, CDR2 YYREEE (reference sequence). V shed 5 bases, J shed 3 bases, and the junction held 7 bases outside the gene matches. DNA of the CDR3: TGTGCCAGCAGAACAGGACAGGGGCGGACAGATACGCAGTATTTT. Translated, it gives CASRTGQGRTDTQYF.

V usage is TRBV2 and J usage is TRBJ2-1, with D possibly TRBD1 on 7 matching bases. The germline V gene encodes CDR1 SNHLY and CDR2 FYNNEI. V was trimmed by 6 bases and J by 12 bases, leaving 15 bases between them. The CDR3 is 12 amino acids. CDR3: CASREQGDWQFF. CDR3 nucleotides: TGTGCCAGCAGGGAGCAGGGGGACTGGCAGTTCTTC.

This clone was counted only a few times. The V and J genes are TRBV11-2 and TRBJ1-2; tentative D call: TRBD1 (6 bases). CDR1 is SGHAT, CDR2 FQNNGV, per germline. V gave up 5 bases and J gave up 2 bases, with 12 bases separating them. There are 14 residues in the CDR3. The CDR3 loop reads CASSQMQGNYGYTF. In nucleotides, the CDR3 is TGTGCCAGCAGCCAAATGCAGGGGAACTATGGCTACACCTTC.

The chain has TRBV5-1 and TRBJ1-2, with no clear D. Germline CDR1 and CDR2: SGHRS and YFSETQ. The CDR3 runs 13 residues. Trimming stripped 0 bases from V and 7 bases from J, with 10 bases between. CDR3 region: CASSLAGLSGYTF. The DNA of the CDR3 is TGCGCCAGCAGCTTGGCCGGGTTAAGTGGCTACACCTTC.

This clone was counted only a few times. This chain uses TRBV9 with TRBJ1-1; 7 bases agree with TRBD1. CDR3 length: 14 amino acids. The germline gives CDR1 SGDLS, CDR2 YYNGEE. Trimming took 0 bases from V and 7 from J; bases not matched to a gene: 6. CDR3 sequence reads: CASSVEDRRFEAFF. The DNA of the CDR3 is TGTGCCAGCAGCGTAGAGGACAGGAGGTTTGAAGCTTTCTTT.

V usage is TRBV7-9 and J usage is TRBJ2-3; possibly TRBD2 for D (6 bases). V lost 6 bases and J lost 4, with 11 bases in between. The germline V gene has CDR1 SEHNR and CDR2 FQNEAQ (reference sequence). The CDR3 totals 13 residues. The CDR3 loop reads CASRFGGADTQYF. In DNA form, the CDR3 reads TGTGCCAGCAGATTTGGCGGGGCAGATACGCAGTATTTT.

This clone has only a few counts. This chain uses TRBV7-9 with TRBJ1-1, with D unclear. Deletions cut 5 bases from V and 0 bases from J, with 13 bases between. The CDR3 has 15 amino acids. The V gene's germline CDR1 is SEHNR and CDR2 FQNEAQ (reference sequence). The CDR3 protein is CASSPHMSLNTEAFF. The CDR3 region has the DNA TGTGCCAGCAGCCCCCATATGAGCTTGAACACTGAAGCTTTCTTT.

The V and J genes are TRBV5-1 and TRBJ2-1; 12 positions agree with TRBD2. The V and J ends lost 0 bases and 8 bases, in that order; junction bases with no gene match: 3. The CDR3 has 15 amino acids. Germline CDR1 is SGHRS and CDR2 is YFSETQ. CDR3 sequence reads: CASSLGLAGVDEQFF. CDR3 DNA: TGCGCCAGCAGCTTGGGACTAGCGGGAGTGGATGAGCAGTTCTTC.

The rearrangement uses TRBV27 and TRBJ1-2; a possible D gene is TRBD1 (5 bases). The CDR3 spans 13 residues. The V and J ends lost 5 bases and 8 bases respectively, with 15 bases between them. Germline CDR1 MNHEY, CDR2 SMNVEV (reference sequence). The CDR3 nucleotides read TGTGCCAGCAGTCCACCGCAGGGAGGGGGCTACACCTTC. Its translation: CASSPPQGGGYTF.

This clone was detected a few times. The chain joins TRBV29-1 to TRBJ2-1; 7 bases are shared with TRBD1. V trimming: 6 bases; J trimming: 6 bases; junction bases outside the gene matches: 8. Germline V gene lookup returns CDR1 SQVTM and CDR2 ANQGSEA. The CDR3 loop spans 13 amino acids. The CDR3 is CSVKQGISNEQFF. The CDR3 region has the DNA TGCAGCGTCAAACAGGGGATCTCCAATGAGCAGTTCTTC.

This clone was recorded a few times. The chain uses TRBV11-2 and TRBJ2-7; TRBD2 matches 7 bases. Germline lookup yields CDR1 SGHAT and CDR2 FQNNGV. Unmatched junction bases numbered 8, after V lost 8 bases and J lost 4 bases. There are 13 residues in the CDR3. In DNA, the CDR3 is TGTGCCAGCGGGCAACGGGAGGCGTACGAGCAGTACTTC. Its translation: CASGQREAYEQYF. The variable domain in full, completed from reference TRBV11-2 and TRBJ2-7, reads EAGVAQSPRYKIIEKRQSVAFWCNPISGHATLYWYQQILGQGPKLLIQFQNNGVVDDSQLPKDRFSAERLKGVDSTLKIQPAKLEDSAVYLCASGQREAYEQYFGPGTRLTVT.

The chain recombines TRBV6-1 with TRBJ2-1, with a possible D match to TRBD2 (6 bases). Per germline, CDR1 MNHNS and CDR2 SASEGT. The CDR3 is 13 amino acids. Trimming stripped 10 bases from V and 6 bases from J, with 16 bases between. CDR3 DNA sequence: TGTGCCACGGTGGGGTCCGGGGGCAATGAGCAGTTCTTC. Amino acid sequence: CATVGSGGNEQFF.

The rearrangement uses TRBV2 and TRBJ2-7; the D gene is possibly TRBD1 (7 bases). This CDR3 region has 13 residues. CDR1 and CDR2 from the germline V gene are SNHLY and FYNNEI. Between the trimmed V and J ends, which lost 11 bases and 4 bases, there was a span of 18 bases. In DNA form, the CDR3 reads TGTGCCCTCAAGCTCCCAGGGGGGTACGAGCAGTACTTC. Protein product: CALKLPGGYEQYF.

This sequence joins TRBV19 and TRBJ2-3; 7 positions match TRBD1. Germline lookup yields CDR1 LNHDA and CDR2 SQIVND (reference sequence). J lost 6 bases, V lost 8 bases, and 5 bases had no gene match. The CDR3 consists of 12 residues. CDR3 nucleotide sequence: TGTGCCAGTTCCCCCAGGGGGGATACGCAGTATTTT. Translated, it gives CASSPRGDTQYF.

The rearrangement joins TRBV15 to TRBJ2-3, with D perhaps TRBD2 (6 bases). This CDR3 is 16 amino acids long. The germline V and J ends were trimmed by 0 bases and 0 bases, with 10 bases remaining between them. CDR1 is LNHNV, CDR2 YYDKDF, per germline (reference sequence). The CDR3 spells CATSRDRSGSTDTQYF. The CDR3 coding sequence is TGTGCCACCAGCAGAGATCGCAGCGGGAGCACAGATACGCAGTATTTT.

This clone has just a few counts. The V gene is TRBV4-1, the J gene TRBJ2-5; D gene ambiguous. Deletions cut 3 bases from V and 7 bases from J, with 12 bases between. This CDR3 is built from 13 residues. Per the germline V gene, CDR1 is MGHRA and CDR2 is YSYEKL. DNA for the CDR3: TGCGCCAGCAGCCAGCCCCCCACTCCGACCCAGTACTTC. As protein: CASSQPPTPTQYF.

The V call is TRBV2, the J call TRBJ2-3; 13 positions match TRBD2. This CDR3 has 16 amino acids. The V segment lost 6 bases and the J segment 6 bases; nucleotides outside the gene matches: 9. Germline V gene data show CDR1 as SNHLY and CDR2 as FYNNEI. CDR3 residues: CASRPTSGRATDTQYF. The DNA for the CDR3 is TGTGCCAGCAGGCCAACTAGCGGGAGGGCCACCGATACGCAGTATTTT.

This chain uses TRBV5-4 with TRBJ1-2, with TRBD1 matching 9 bases. There are 17 residues in the CDR3. The junction had 10 bases not matched to a gene; V was cut back by 4 bases and J by 0 bases. Germline values: CDR1 SGHNT, CDR2 YYREEE (reference sequence). The CDR3, as DNA: TGTGCCAGCAGCACGGGACAGGGCCTCCTAACTAACTATGGCTACACCTTC. This translates into CASSTGQGLLTNYGYTF.

This clone appeared a few times. The gene calls are TRBV9 and TRBJ2-5; D might be TRBD1 (5 bases). Trimming removed 0 bases at V and 5 bases at J, with 17 bases between. Per germline, CDR1 SGDLS and CDR2 YYNGEE. The CDR3 is 16 amino acids. This chain's CDR3 is CASSVGQGSRVETQYF. DNA of the CDR3: TGTGCCAGCAGCGTAGGTCAGGGATCCAGGGTGGAGACCCAGTACTTC.

The V and J genes are TRBV5-1 and TRBJ2-5; D may be TRBD2 (6 bases). TRBJ2-7 matches the DNA end more closely, so the J call is doubtful. The CDR3 runs 15 residues. The germline V gene encodes CDR1 SGHRS and CDR2 YFSETQ. Here the CDR3 DNA reads TGCGCCAGCAGCTTGGTTGCGGGGAGCTCCTACGAGCAGTACTTC. It encodes CASSLVAGSSYEQYF.

The chain combines TRBV7-9 with TRBJ2-5; 7 nucleotides agree with TRBD1. The CDR3 sequence is 18 residues long. J gave up 6 bases and V 1 base, and 17 bases lay outside the gene matches. Germline assignment: CDR1 SEHNR and CDR2 FQNEAQ (reference sequence). DNA of the CDR3: TGTGCCAGCAGCTTAGGGGGTTTTGGACAGGCCCTCGGGAAGACCCAGTACTTC. Protein product: CASSLGGFGQALGKTQYF. Based on the CDR3 plus reference TRBV7-9 and TRBJ2-5, the full variable domain is DTGVSQNPRHKITKRGQNVTFRCDPISEHNRLYWYRQTLGQGPEFLTYFQNEAQLEKSRLLSDRFSAERPKGSFSTLEIQRTEQGDSAMYLCASSLGGFGQALGKTQYFGPGTRLLVL.

This clone was detected a few times. This chain joins TRBV6-5 and TRBJ1-2; the match to TRBD1 covers 7 bases. The CDR3 extends over 15 amino acids. Trimming took 0 bases from V and 4 from J; bases not matched to a gene: 5. Germline V gene lookup returns CDR1 MNHEY and CDR2 SVGAGI. The CDR3 nucleotides read TGTGCCAGCAGTTACTCGCAGGGGGAGATCTATGGCTACACCTTC. It codes for CASSYSQGEIYGYTF.

The chain is built from TRBV5-6 and TRBJ2-2, with TRBD2 matching over 12 bases. The J segment lost 1 base and the V segment lost 6 bases, leaving 4 bases of the junction unmatched. CDR3 size: 16 residues. CDR1 and CDR2 (germline): SGHDT, YYEEEE. The CDR3 region has the DNA TGTGCCAGCACCGTGGGACTAGCGGGGAACACCGGGGAGCTGTTTTTT. This encodes CASTVGLAGNTGELFF.

This chain connects TRBV9 to TRBJ2-5; 7 bases align to TRBD1. The length of the CDR3 is 14 residues. Germline CDR1 and CDR2: SGDLS and YYNGEE. The J segment lost 4 bases and the V segment lost 3 bases, leaving 6 bases of the junction unmatched. CDR3 nucleotide sequence: TGTGCCAGCAGCGCTGGACAGGCGATAGAGACCCAGTACTTC. Translated, it gives CASSAGQAIETQYF.